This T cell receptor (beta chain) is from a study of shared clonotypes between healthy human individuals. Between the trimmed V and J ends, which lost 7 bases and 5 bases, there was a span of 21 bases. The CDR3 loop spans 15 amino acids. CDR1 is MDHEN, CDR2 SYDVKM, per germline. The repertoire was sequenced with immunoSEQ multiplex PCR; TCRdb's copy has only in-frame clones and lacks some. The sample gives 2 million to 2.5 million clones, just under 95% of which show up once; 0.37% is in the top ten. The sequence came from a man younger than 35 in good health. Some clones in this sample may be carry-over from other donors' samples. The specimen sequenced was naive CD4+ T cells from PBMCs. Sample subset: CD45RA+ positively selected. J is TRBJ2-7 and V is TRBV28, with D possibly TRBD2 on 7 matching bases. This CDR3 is CASIKGGGAGHEQYF. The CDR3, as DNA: TGTGCCAGCATCAAGGGGGGGGGAGCAGGCCACGAGCAGTACTTC.